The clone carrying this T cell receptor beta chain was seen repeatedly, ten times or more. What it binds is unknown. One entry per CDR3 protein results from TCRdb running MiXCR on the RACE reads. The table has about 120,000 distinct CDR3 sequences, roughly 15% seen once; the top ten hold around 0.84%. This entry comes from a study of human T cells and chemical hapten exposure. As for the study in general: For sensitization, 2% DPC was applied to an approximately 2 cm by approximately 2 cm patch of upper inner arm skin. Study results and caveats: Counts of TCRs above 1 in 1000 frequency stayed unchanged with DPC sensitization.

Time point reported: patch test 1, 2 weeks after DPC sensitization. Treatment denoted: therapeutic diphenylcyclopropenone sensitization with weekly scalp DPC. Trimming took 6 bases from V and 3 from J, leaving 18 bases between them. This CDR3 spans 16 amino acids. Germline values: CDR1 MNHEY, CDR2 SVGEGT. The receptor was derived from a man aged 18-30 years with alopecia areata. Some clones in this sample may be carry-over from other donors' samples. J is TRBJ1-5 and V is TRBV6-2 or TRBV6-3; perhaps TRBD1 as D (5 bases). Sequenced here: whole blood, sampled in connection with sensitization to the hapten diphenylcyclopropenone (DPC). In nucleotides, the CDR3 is TGTGCCAGCAGGTCCCCTAGTCAGGGAGACAATCAGCCCCAGCATTTT. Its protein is CASRSPSQGDNQPQHF.